This T cell receptor beta chain was documented in a study of long-term antiretroviral therapy in people with HIV. Findings and caveats of the study: Specimens of blood were obtained during about 2003 to 2018, possibly under older ART regimens.

Germline CDR1 is SGHVS and CDR2 is FQNEAQ. The ends lost 1 base at V and 6 bases at J; junction bases unmatched: 7. The CDR3 length is 15 residues. It was version v3.0 of the immunoSEQ assay that was run at survey level. The data were produced by immunoSEQ multiplex PCR, yet TCRdb's version contains in-frame clones alone and is incomplete. Of over 30,000 clones in the sample, approximately 87% were seen once. Treatment locations for all participants with HIV were in the United States. This clone was detected only once. Its antigen is still unknown. The source is a woman aged 45-60 years with HIV. This material consisted of unsorted PBMCs, taken 1.2 years after starting antiretroviral therapy. V gene TRBV7-8 combines with J gene TRBJ1-2, with 8 bases identical to TRBD1. CDR3 sequence: CASSLGWTGYDGYTF. Written as DNA, the CDR3 is TGTGCCAGCAGCTTAGGTTGGACAGGGTACGATGGCTACACCTTC. The full variable domain, with the rest looked up from reference TRBV7-8 and TRBJ1-2, is GAGVSQSPRYKVAKRGQDVALRCDPISGHVSLFWYQQALGQGPEFLTYFQNEAQLDKSGLPSDRFFAERPEGSVSTLKIQRTQQEDSAVYLCASSLGWTGYDGYTFGSGTRLTVV.